A selection of T cell receptor beta chains follows, all from one sample in a study of vaccination and CD4 T cells after COVID-19. For these TCRs, the target antigens are not known. Each CDR3 protein gets one entry after TCRdb re-called the PCR reads with MiXCR. This sample has more than 1,500 distinct CDR3 sequences, with roughly 63% found just once. The starting material was CD4+ T cells from blood, cultured in vitro, obtained after SARS-CoV-2 vaccination. These receptors all come from a human donor who had recovered from COVID-19. Both conserved end residues are part of each CDR3. Fields, in order: V gene, D gene, clone size, J gene, CDR3 DNA, CDR3 protein. The D gene is left open where the match is weak. Clone size is given for some rows only: seen once, a few or many times, or a class if the clone is expanded.

TRBV7-2	TRBD2	medium-sized	TRBJ2-3	TGTGCCAGCAGCGTGGGACTAGCGGGGGGTGGGGATACGCAGTATTTT	CASSVGLAGGGDTQYF
TRBV20-1	TRBD1	few	TRBJ1-5	TGCAGTGCTGGGACAGGGGGCAATCAGCCCCAGCATTTT	CSAGTGGNQPQHF
TRBV15	TRBD1	-	TRBJ1-1	TGTGCCACCAGCAGAGAGGGACAGATGAACACTGAAGCTTTCTTT	CATSREGQMNTEAFF
TRBV6-1	TRBD1	-	TRBJ1-5	TGTGCCAGCAGTGAAGAGACAGGGGGCAGACAGCCCCAGCATTTT	CASSEETGGRQPQHF
TRBV27	TRBD1	-	TRBJ1-2	TGTGCCAGCAGTTTATGGCCAGGGGGGGAAGGCTACACCTTC	CASSLWPGGEGYTF
TRBV29-1	-	-	TRBJ1-2	TGCAGCGTGGACGGGGCATCCGGCTATGGCTACACCTTC	CSVDGASGYGYTF
TRBV27	-	-	TRBJ1-6	TGTGCCAGCAGTTTCAGGCGAAATAATTCACCCCTCCACTTT	CASSFRRNNSPLHF
TRBV7-2	-	-	TRBJ2-5	TGTGCCAGCAGCTTAGCGGGTGCAGAGACCCAGTACTTC	CASSLAGAETQYF
TRBV2	-	-	TRBJ1-1	TGTGCCAGCAGTTCGGTACGCAGTAGCACTGAAGCTTTCTTT	CASSSVRSSTEAFF
TRBV10-1	TRBD2	-	TRBJ2-7	TGCGCCAGCAGCCCCGGGACTAGCGGGGGTTTTACCTACGAGCAGTACTTC	CASSPGTSGGFTYEQYF
TRBV7-9	-	-	TRBJ1-1	TGTGCCAGCAGCCGTTTGGGGGGGAACACTGAAGCTTTCTTT	CASSRLGGNTEAFF
TRBV7-2	-	few	TRBJ2-1	TGTGCCAGCAGCTTAGAAGGCAGCCGATCCTACAATGAGCAGTTCTTC	CASSLEGSRSYNEQFF
TRBV28	-	few	TRBJ1-1	TGTGCCAGCATCCCAGGAAGGAACACTGAAGCTTTCTTT	CASIPGRNTEAFF
TRBV5-4	-	-	TRBJ2-2	TGTGCCAGCAGCGCCCGATCTCCCGGGGAGCTGTTTTTT	CASSARSPGELFF
TRBV5-6	-	few	TRBJ1-5	TGTGCCAGCAGCTTGGGCGGGGGGGTACGCAATCAGCCCCAGCATTTT	CASSLGGGVRNQPQHF
TRBV27	TRBD1	-	TRBJ1-2	TGTGCCAGCAGCGGACAGGGAGGTGGCTACACCTTC	CASSGQGGGYTF
TRBV11-2	TRBD1	-	TRBJ2-1	TGTGCCAGCAGCTTACCGGGACAGGGTTACAATGAGCAGTTCTTC	CASSLPGQGYNEQFF
TRBV15	TRBD1	-	TRBJ1-2	TGTGCCACCAGCAGAGATAGGGGGGACAGGGGTTTTAGCTATGGCTACACCTTC	CATSRDRGDRGFSYGYTF
TRBV29-1	-	few	TRBJ1-2	TGCAGCGTTGAACCGGGGTCCCTCTATGGCTACACCTTC	CSVEPGSLYGYTF
TRBV28	TRBD1	-	TRBJ2-7	TGTGCCAGCAGTTCACCGCCCGGGACAGGGGAGGAGCAGTACTTC	CASSSPPGTGEEQYF
TRBV15	-	-	TRBJ2-5	TGTGCCACCAGCAGTGGGGGATCCGAGACCCAGTACTTC	CATSSGGSETQYF
TRBV20-1	TRBD1	-	TRBJ1-6	TGCAGTGCCCACGGGACAGATAATTCACCCCTCCACTTT	CSAHGTDNSPLHF
TRBV20-1	-	few	TRBJ2-4	TGCAGTGCGGGGGACTTGGGCATTCAGTACTTC	CSAGDLGIQYF
TRBV6-1	TRBD2	-	TRBJ2-5	TGTGCCAGCAGCCGACTAGCGGGAGGGGAAGAGACCCAGTACTTC	CASSRLAGGEETQYF
TRBV2	-	-	TRBJ1-1	TGTGCCAGCAGGGTCCGGGGAGGAGGTTCTGAAGCTTTCTTT	CASRVRGGGSEAFF
TRBV7-8	TRBD1	large	TRBJ1-2	TGTGCCAGCAGCGCGACAGGGGTGGTCGGCTACACCTTC	CASSATGVVGYTF
TRBV27	-	-	TRBJ2-7	TGTGCCAGCACCTCGTGGGGGCAAGGGGAGCAGTACTTC	CASTSWGQGEQYF
TRBV27	-	once	TRBJ1-1	TGTGCCAGCAGTTTGACAGATGGGGGTGAAGCTTTCTTT	CASSLTDGGEAFF
TRBV6-1	-	-	TRBJ1-1	TGTGCCAGCAGCTCTGCCCGAAGTGGGGCTTTCTTT	CASSSARSGAFF
TRBV6-1	-	-	TRBJ1-1	TGTGCCACCTTTCCCGGGGGGCTGAACACTGAAGCTTTCTTT	CATFPGGLNTEAFF
TRBV11-2	-	-	TRBJ2-5	TGTGCCAGCAGCCCGCCGGGTGGGACCCAGTACTTC	CASSPPGGTQYF
TRBV11-3	TRBD1	-	TRBJ2-7	TGTGCCAGCAGCTCCAGGACAGGGGGGAACGAGCAGTACTTC	CASSSRTGGNEQYF
TRBV5-4	TRBD1	-	TRBJ1-6	TGTGCCAGCAGCGCCGGGACAGCAAATTCACCCCTCCACTTT	CASSAGTANSPLHF
TRBV29-1	-	-	TRBJ2-5	TGCAGCGCTTGGGGGCAAGAGACCCAGTACTTC	CSAWGQETQYF
TRBV7-9	TRBD1	hyperexpanded	TRBJ2-2	TGTGCCAGCAGCCCGGACAGGGGTATCGGGGAGCTGTTTTTT	CASSPDRGIGELFF
TRBV6-1	TRBD1	-	TRBJ1-2	TGTGCCAGCAGTAAGACAGGGGGTTTGGATGGCTACACCTTC	CASSKTGGLDGYTF
TRBV19	-	once	TRBJ1-2	TGTGCCAGTAGCCCGGGCCGAATTCCTTATGGCTACACCTTC	CASSPGRIPYGYTF
TRBV15	-	-	TRBJ1-2	TGTGCCACCAGCAGAGATACACAGGGATCCTATGGCTACACCTTC	CATSRDTQGSYGYTF
TRBV10-1	-	-	TRBJ1-1	TGCGCCAGCAGCAGGGGATACACTGAAGCTTTCTTT	CASSRGYTEAFF
TRBV6-1	TRBD1	-	TRBJ2-5	TGTGCCAGCAACAGGGGGCGCGGTCAAGAGACCCAGTACTTC	CASNRGRGQETQYF
TRBV25-1	TRBD1	few	TRBJ1-2	TGTGCCAGCAGTCAGGGGGCGCCGAATGGCTACACCTTC	CASSQGAPNGYTF
TRBV20-1	-	-	TRBJ1-6	TGCAGTGCTAGTCGGGGTAATCAGGATTCACCCCTCCACTTT	CSASRGNQDSPLHF
TRBV7-2	-	few	TRBJ1-5	TGTGCCAGCAGCTTAGCTGGGGGGACTCAGCCCCAGCATTTT	CASSLAGGTQPQHF
TRBV2	-	-	TRBJ2-3	TGTGCCAGCAGATCACTAGGATCCGAAACGCAGTATTTT	CASRSLGSETQYF